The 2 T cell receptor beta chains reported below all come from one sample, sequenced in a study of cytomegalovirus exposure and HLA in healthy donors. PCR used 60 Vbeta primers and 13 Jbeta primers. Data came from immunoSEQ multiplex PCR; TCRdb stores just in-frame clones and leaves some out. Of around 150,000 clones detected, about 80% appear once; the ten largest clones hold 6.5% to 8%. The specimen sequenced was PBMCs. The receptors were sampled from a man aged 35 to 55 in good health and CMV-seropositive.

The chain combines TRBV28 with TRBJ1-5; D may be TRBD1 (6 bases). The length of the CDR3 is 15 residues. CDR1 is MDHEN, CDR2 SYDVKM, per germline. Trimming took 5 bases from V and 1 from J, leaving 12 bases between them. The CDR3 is CASSPLRGSNQPQHF. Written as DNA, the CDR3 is TGTGCCAGCAGTCCGCTGAGGGGGAGCAATCAGCCCCAGCATTTT. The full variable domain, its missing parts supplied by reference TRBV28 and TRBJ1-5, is DVKVTQSSRYLVKRTGEKVFLECVQDMDHENMFWYRQDPGLGLRLIYFSYDVKMKEKGDIPEGYSVSREKKERFSLILESASTNQTSMYLCASSPLRGSNQPQHFGDGTRLSIL.

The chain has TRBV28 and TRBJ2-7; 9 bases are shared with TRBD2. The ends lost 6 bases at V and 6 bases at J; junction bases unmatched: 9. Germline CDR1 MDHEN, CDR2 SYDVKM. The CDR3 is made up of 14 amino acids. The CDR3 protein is CASRRPGLAGEQYF. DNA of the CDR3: TGTGCCAGCAGACGGCCGGGACTAGCCGGCGAGCAGTACTTC.